The sequence of this T cell receptor beta chain was determined in a study of T cells in Graves' hyperthyroidism and ophthalmopathy. Study-level points and caveats: Blood also showed most of the thyroid clonotypes that were expanded above 0.001. In validation, the model predicted ophthalmopathy. These predictions came a median roughly seven months before onset.

Trimming took 6 bases from V and 0 from J; bases not matched to a gene: 7. The V gene's germline CDR1 is DFQATT and CDR2 SNEGSKA (reference sequence). The length of the CDR3 is 14 residues. Among the patients, aged 18 to 65, hyperthyroidism was newly diagnosed and had lasted under 2 months. The PBMCs were taken from more than 8 ml of fresh peripheral blood. This clonotype was recorded many times. What it binds is not known. The TCR beta CDR3 regions underwent amplification using RNA transcripts as the source. The HTBI primer set was used in a first-round RT-PCR of the TCR CDR3. Using its own MiXCR run on the multiplex PCR reads, TCRdb lists one record per CDR3 protein. The sample records roughly 380,000 distinct CDR3 sequences, roughly 13% being singletons.

The sample comprised blood. The receptor comes from a woman in her sixties or seventies with Graves' hyperthyroidism. The V call is TRBV20-1, the J call TRBJ2-5, with TRBD1 matching 7 bases. The CDR3 DNA reads TGCAGTGCAAGACAGGGATGGTACCAAGAGACCCAGTACTTC. This translates into CSARQGWYQETQYF.